A selection of T cell receptor beta chains follows, all from one sample in a study of T cells in Graves' hyperthyroidism and ophthalmopathy. One entry per CDR3 protein, called by TCRdb with MiXCR from the multiplex PCR reads. The table includes some 300,000 distinct CDR3 sequences, 15% to 20% detected once. Material: blood. The receptors were sampled from a man aged 50 to 60 with Graves' ophthalmopathy. Both conserved end residues are part of each CDR3. The D gene is left open where the match is weak. Size values are once, few and many counts, or a class for expanded clones, and some rows have none.

J gene: TRBJ2-7; D gene: TRBD1; V gene: TRBV7-2; clone size: .; CDR3 protein: CASSPGGLTYEQYF; CDR3 DNA: TGTGCCAGCAGCCCAGGGGGCCTAACCTACGAGCAGTACTTC
J gene: TRBJ2-7; D gene: .; V gene: TRBV30; clone size: many; CDR3 protein: CAWSVRGESYEQYF; CDR3 DNA: TGTGCCTGGAGTGTAAGGGGGGAAAGTTACGAGCAGTACTTC
J gene: TRBJ2-3; D gene: .; V gene: TRBV20-1; clone size: many; CDR3 protein: CSARGVGASTGDTQYF; CDR3 DNA: TGCAGTGCTAGAGGAGTCGGGGCGAGCACAGGAGATACGCAGTATTTT
J gene: TRBJ2-5; D gene: .; V gene: TRBV7-6; clone size: .; CDR3 protein: CASSLVGGGTETQYF; CDR3 DNA: TGTGCCAGCAGCTTAGTTGGTGGCGGGACAGAGACCCAGTACTTC
J gene: TRBJ2-1; D gene: .; V gene: TRBV20-1; clone size: many; CDR3 protein: CSATYNEQFF; CDR3 DNA: TGCAGTGCTACATACAATGAGCAGTTCTTC
J gene: TRBJ2-2; D gene: .; V gene: TRBV28; clone size: few; CDR3 protein: CASSFSAGSTGELFF; CDR3 DNA: TGTGCCAGCAGTTTTTCCGCAGGGAGCACCGGGGAGCTGTTTTTT
J gene: TRBJ2-7; D gene: .; V gene: TRBV13; clone size: many; CDR3 protein: CASSLGSGDGYEQYF; CDR3 DNA: TGTGCCAGCAGCTTAGGGTCAGGTGACGGATACGAGCAGTACTTC
J gene: TRBJ1-4; D gene: TRBD1; V gene: TRBV20-1; clone size: .; CDR3 protein: CSARALLAQGAEEKLFF; CDR3 DNA: TGCAGTGCTAGAGCTCTTTTGGCACAGGGGGCGGAGGAAAAACTGTTTTTT
J gene: TRBJ2-3; D gene: TRBD1; V gene: TRBV5-1; clone size: many; CDR3 protein: CASSFLGTGDRDTQYF; CDR3 DNA: TGCGCCAGCAGCTTTTTAGGGACAGGGGACAGAGATACGCAGTATTTT
J gene: TRBJ2-7; D gene: .; V gene: TRBV7-2; clone size: .; CDR3 protein: CASSSHGGYYEQYF; CDR3 DNA: TGTGCCAGCAGCTCCCATGGGGGTTACTACGAGCAGTACTTC
J gene: TRBJ2-1; D gene: TRBD2; V gene: TRBV2; clone size: few; CDR3 protein: CAATSRAGVPYNEQFF; CDR3 DNA: TGTGCCGCTACTTCTCGAGCGGGAGTTCCCTACAATGAGCAGTTCTTC
J gene: TRBJ2-3; D gene: TRBD1; V gene: TRBV6-1; clone size: many; CDR3 protein: CASSEDTGGFADTQYF; CDR3 DNA: TGTGCCAGCAGTGAAGATACAGGGGGCTTCGCAGATACGCAGTATTTT
J gene: TRBJ2-2; D gene: TRBD2; V gene: TRBV20-1; clone size: few; CDR3 protein: CSVPGLAGANTGELFF; CDR3 DNA: TGCAGTGTCCCGGGACTAGCGGGAGCGAACACCGGGGAGCTGTTTTTT
J gene: TRBJ2-7; D gene: .; V gene: TRBV20-1; clone size: few; CDR3 protein: CSATGPYEQYF; CDR3 DNA: TGCAGTGCTACAGGCCCCTACGAGCAGTACTTC
J gene: TRBJ1-5; D gene: .; V gene: TRBV2; clone size: many; CDR3 protein: CASSGRASNQPQHF; CDR3 DNA: TGTGCCAGCAGTGGAAGGGCTAGCAATCAGCCCCAGCATTTT
J gene: TRBJ2-7; D gene: TRBD2; V gene: TRBV6-5; clone size: many; CDR3 protein: CASSSFSGTYEQYF; CDR3 DNA: TGTGCCAGCAGTTCCTTCAGCGGGACCTACGAGCAGTACTTC
J gene: TRBJ2-7; D gene: TRBD1; V gene: TRBV6-2/TRBV6-3; clone size: .; CDR3 protein: CCTRTGGPYEQYF; CDR3 DNA: TGTTGTACCAGGACAGGGGGCCCTTACGAGCAGTACTTC
J gene: TRBJ2-1; D gene: TRBD2; V gene: TRBV9; clone size: .; CDR3 protein: CASSVGALAGHNEQFF; CDR3 DNA: TGTGCCAGCAGCGTAGGGGCCCTAGCGGGTCACAATGAGCAGTTCTTC
J gene: TRBJ2-3; D gene: .; V gene: TRBV5-1; clone size: .; CDR3 protein: CASSLVLGQSTDTQYF; CDR3 DNA: TGCGCCAGCAGCTTGGTTCTGGGGCAGAGCACAGATACGCAGTATTTT
J gene: TRBJ2-1; D gene: TRBD2; V gene: TRBV11-2; clone size: many; CDR3 protein: CASSPGTRPYNEQFF; CDR3 DNA: TGTGCCAGCAGTCCGGGGACTAGGCCCTACAATGAGCAGTTCTTC
J gene: TRBJ2-2; D gene: .; V gene: TRBV6-9; clone size: .; CDR3 protein: CASSYPEGSTHTGELFF; CDR3 DNA: TGTGCCAGCAGTTACCCCGAAGGGAGTACACACACCGGGGAGCTGTTTTTT
J gene: TRBJ2-2; D gene: .; V gene: TRBV5-4; clone size: .; CDR3 protein: CASSFYGPNTGELFF; CDR3 DNA: TGTGCCAGCAGCTTTTACGGGCCGAACACCGGGGAGCTGTTTTTT
J gene: TRBJ1-2; D gene: .; V gene: TRBV20-1; clone size: many; CDR3 protein: CSASHGPAYGYTF; CDR3 DNA: TGCAGTGCTAGTCACGGCCCCGCCTATGGCTACACCTTC
J gene: TRBJ2-1; D gene: .; V gene: TRBV14; clone size: .; CDR3 protein: CASSPALAGEQFF; CDR3 DNA: TGTGCCAGCAGTCCGGCCCTTGCTGGGGAGCAGTTCTTC